This T cell receptor (beta chain) was recorded in a study of blood T cell repertoires in COVID-19. The table lists this clone with a few counts. Original processing methods: Reference gene primer amplification in the assay estimated nucleated cell counts. Measured with immunoSEQ multiplex PCR; TCRdb has only the in-frame clones, and not every one. That table supplies the V and J calls and clone size; D and trimming were determined from the DNA. The data contain hundreds of thousands of clones, 85% to 90% of them singletons. V was trimmed by 3 bases and J by 8 bases, leaving 20 bases between them. CDR1 is SEHNR, CDR2 FQNEAQ, per germline (reference sequence). The CDR3 contains 16 residues.

Sequenced input: peripheral blood. The receptor's source is a woman aged 50 to 60 with COVID-19, enrolled during active disease. The rearrangement uses TRBV7-9 and TRBJ2-1, with D perhaps TRBD1 (6 bases). The CDR3 DNA sequence: TGTGCCAGCAGCTTGCCTTCGGGACACCGAAAGGATGAGCAGTTCTTC. Amino acid sequence: CASSLPSGHRKDEQFF.